This TCR beta chain emerged from a study of blood T cells in healthy people across ages. There are 15 residues in the CDR3. V dropped 1 base and J dropped 2 bases, with 15 bases sitting between them. Germline values: CDR1 DFQATT, CDR2 SNEGSKA (reference sequence). The authors ran a second PCR of about 6 to 11 cycles using a sample-barcoded 5' primer and a J-beta primer mix. MiXCR was run by TCRdb on the 5' RACE reads, yielding one entry per CDR3 protein. The table includes 500,000 to 700,000 distinct CDR3 sequences, approximately 30% detected once. This clonotype was counted ten times or more. What was sequenced was blood. V is TRBV20-1 and J is TRBJ2-7; D gene unclear. This receptor was obtained from a woman older than 75 in good health. The CDR3 protein is CSARAQAASPYEQYF. In DNA, the CDR3 is TGCAGTGCTAGAGCACAAGCAGCCTCCCCCTACGAGCAGTACTTC.